A selection of T cell receptor beta chains follows, all from one sample in a study of blood T cell repertoires in COVID-19. TCRdb's table, derived via immunoSEQ multiplex PCR, lists solely in-frame clones and lacks some. The sample shows approximately 280,000 clones, 85% of them seen only once. The sample comprised PBMCs or T cells enriched from blood (not recorded which). The receptors come from a woman aged 45-59 years who had recovered from COVID-19. Each CDR3 is given with its conserved first and last residue. The order of the fields is V gene, D gene, CDR3 length, clone size, J gene, CDR3 DNA, CDR3 protein. D genes are given only for firm matches. Size is omitted from some rows. Given values are once, few, many or a class for expanded clones.

v_gene: TRBV7-2
d_gene: TRBD1
len: 15
abundance: -
j_gene: TRBJ1-2
CDR3nt: TGTGCCAGCAGCTTTCAGGGGGCGGATAACTATGGCTACACCTTC
CDR3aa: CASSFQGADNYGYTF

v_gene: TRBV11-2
d_gene: -
len: 12
abundance: -
j_gene: TRBJ2-7
CDR3nt: TGTGCCAGCAGCCTACAGGGTTGGGAGCAGTACTTC
CDR3aa: CASSLQGWEQYF

v_gene: TRBV10-2
d_gene: -
len: 13
abundance: -
j_gene: TRBJ1-1
CDR3nt: TGCGCCAGCAGTGAGTCGGGAGAAACTGAAGCTTTCTTT
CDR3aa: CASSESGETEAFF

v_gene: TRBV19
d_gene: TRBD1
len: 15
abundance: -
j_gene: TRBJ2-3
CDR3nt: TGTGCCAGTAGTCTAGGACAGGGGAGCACAGATACGCAGTATTTT
CDR3aa: CASSLGQGSTDTQYF

v_gene: TRBV2
d_gene: TRBD1
len: 13
abundance: -
j_gene: TRBJ2-7
CDR3nt: TGTGCCAGCAGGGCGGGACAGGGGGTCGAGCAGTACTTC
CDR3aa: CASRAGQGVEQYF

v_gene: TRBV6-5
d_gene: -
len: 15
abundance: -
j_gene: TRBJ2-7
CDR3nt: TGTGCCAGCAGTTCGCAGGGTGGGGGGTCCTACGAGCAGTACTTC
CDR3aa: CASSSQGGGSYEQYF

v_gene: TRBV7-9
d_gene: TRBD1
len: 16
abundance: -
j_gene: TRBJ2-7
CDR3nt: TGTGCCAGCAGCTTAAGTACCGGGACAGGGTACTACGAGCAGTACTTC
CDR3aa: CASSLSTGTGYYEQYF

v_gene: TRBV7-9
d_gene: -
len: 13
abundance: -
j_gene: TRBJ2-7
CDR3nt: TGTGCCAGCAGCCCGGAAGGGGTTCCCGAGCAGTACTTC
CDR3aa: CASSPEGVPEQYF

v_gene: TRBV9
d_gene: TRBD2
len: 16
abundance: once
j_gene: TRBJ2-3
CDR3nt: TGTGCCAGCAGCACCGCGGGGGGGGAGCTCACAGATACGCAGTATTTT
CDR3aa: CASSTAGGELTDTQYF

v_gene: TRBV7-2
d_gene: -
len: 15
abundance: -
j_gene: TRBJ2-3
CDR3nt: TGTGCCAGCAGCTTAGGGCGACTTGGAGCAGATACGCAGTATTTT
CDR3aa: CASSLGRLGADTQYF

v_gene: TRBV18
d_gene: TRBD1
len: 16
abundance: -
j_gene: TRBJ1-1
CDR3nt: TGTGCCAGCTCGCGCACCCCCGACAGGGGACAAACTGAAGCTTTCTTT
CDR3aa: CASSRTPDRGQTEAFF

v_gene: TRBV5-1
d_gene: -
len: 15
abundance: few
j_gene: TRBJ1-1
CDR3nt: TGCGCCAGCAGCTTGGGAGGCATGATGAACACTGAAGCTTTCTTT
CDR3aa: CASSLGGMMNTEAFF

v_gene: TRBV9
d_gene: -
len: 14
abundance: -
j_gene: TRBJ1-3
CDR3nt: TGTGCCAGCAGCCCCAGGGACGCGGGGAACACCATATATTTT
CDR3aa: CASSPRDAGNTIYF

v_gene: TRBV5-4
d_gene: TRBD1
len: 16
abundance: few
j_gene: TRBJ1-6
CDR3nt: TGTGCCAGCAGCTCCGGCAGGGGGACGAGGAATTCACCCCTCCACTTT
CDR3aa: CASSSGRGTRNSPLHF

v_gene: TRBV25-1
d_gene: -
len: 13
abundance: -
j_gene: TRBJ1-4
CDR3nt: TGTGCCAGCAGTCGGCAGGGGTTTGAAAAACTGTTTTTT
CDR3aa: CASSRQGFEKLFF

v_gene: TRBV7-9
d_gene: -
len: 11
abundance: -
j_gene: TRBJ2-4
CDR3nt: TGTGCCAGCACCCCCGGGGACATTCAGTACTTC
CDR3aa: CASTPGDIQYF

v_gene: TRBV7-9
d_gene: -
len: 18
abundance: -
j_gene: TRBJ2-5
CDR3nt: TGTGCCAGCAGCTTAGGGCGTGGGCCACTCCAAGTCGTCGAGACCCAGTACTTC
CDR3aa: CASSLGRGPLQVVETQYF

v_gene: TRBV7-2
d_gene: -
len: 14
abundance: -
j_gene: TRBJ2-4
CDR3nt: TGTGCCAGCAGCAAACAGGGGGGGGATTACATTCAGTACTTC
CDR3aa: CASSKQGGDYIQYF

v_gene: TRBV2
d_gene: TRBD2
len: 13
abundance: -
j_gene: TRBJ2-5
CDR3nt: TGTGCCAGCACGGGGGGGTATGCAGAGACCCAGTACTTC
CDR3aa: CASTGGYAETQYF

v_gene: TRBV10-1
d_gene: -
len: 14
abundance: -
j_gene: TRBJ2-1
CDR3nt: TGCGCCAGCAGTGAGTCGGGGGGATACAATGAGCAGTTCTTC
CDR3aa: CASSESGGYNEQFF

v_gene: TRBV6-5
d_gene: -
len: 14
abundance: -
j_gene: TRBJ1-1
CDR3nt: TGTGCCAGCAGTTATTCCAGGGTCTACACTGAAGCTTTCTTT
CDR3aa: CASSYSRVYTEAFF

v_gene: TRBV7-8
d_gene: TRBD1
len: 16
abundance: -
j_gene: TRBJ1-2
CDR3nt: TGTGCCAGCAGCGCCCAATACCGACAGGGATATTATGGCTACACCTTC
CDR3aa: CASSAQYRQGYYGYTF

v_gene: TRBV9
d_gene: -
len: 20
abundance: -
j_gene: TRBJ2-3
CDR3nt: TGTGCCAGCAGCAAACGACCCCGACCCCTACAGGATTACCGCACAGATACGCAGTATTTT
CDR3aa: CASSKRPRPLQDYRTDTQYF

v_gene: TRBV7-6
d_gene: TRBD2
len: 16
abundance: -
j_gene: TRBJ2-1
CDR3nt: TGTGCCAGCAGCTCCCTCTCGGGGGGGACCTACAATGAGCAGTTCTTC
CDR3aa: CASSSLSGGTYNEQFF

v_gene: TRBV2
d_gene: -
len: 15
abundance: once
j_gene: TRBJ2-1
CDR3nt: TGTGCCAGCAGGGGGACTCTGGGTATTGACAATGAGCAGTTCTTC
CDR3aa: CASRGTLGIDNEQFF

v_gene: TRBV29-1
d_gene: TRBD2
len: 16
abundance: -
j_gene: TRBJ2-7
CDR3nt: TGCAGCGTTTCGGGACTAGCGGGAGATTTTTCCTACGAGCAGTACTTC
CDR3aa: CSVSGLAGDFSYEQYF